The present TCR beta chain was sequenced within a study of low-dose radiotherapy and immunotherapy resistance in tumors. Across the whole study: Administration of intravenous cyclophosphamide at 200 mg/m2 took place every two weeks, one day before radiation and immunotherapy.

This clonotype has ten or more counts. Noted time point: after trial treatment. Treatment given: LDRT plus nivolumab, ipilimumab, low-dose cyclophosphamide and aspirin (RACIN trial). The presence of advanced solid tumors lacking tumor-infiltrating lymphocytes characterized eligible patients. Both TCRalpha and TCRbeta chains were reverse transcribed with V-gene-specific primers. Amplification, which lasted 15 to 20 PCR cycles, used a constant-region primer and V-primer adapter to amplify TCRs. TCRdb re-derived calls from the reads in MiXCR, one entry per CDR3 protein. The sample lists tens of thousands of distinct CDR3 sequences, more than 20% occurring once. Deletions cut 0 bases from V and 1 base from J, with 6 bases between. This CDR3 is 14 amino acids long. Germline V gene sequence: CDR1 MNHNY, CDR2 SVGAGI (reference sequence).

This TCR was recovered from a female donor with ovarian cancer. The V call is TRBV6-6, the J call TRBJ1-1, with D hard to call. The specimen comprised PBMCs, sampled after low-dose radiotherapy plus immunotherapy. CDR3 nucleotide sequence: TGTGCCAGCAGTTACTCCGCAGGGAACACTGAAGCTTTCTTT. Protein product: CASSYSAGNTEAFF.